This TCR beta chain was captured in a study of cytomegalovirus exposure and HLA in healthy donors. Details on this clone: Its target is not known.

Germline assignment: CDR1 SGDLS and CDR2 YYNGEE. The CDR3 loop spans 22 amino acids. V lost 0 bases and J lost 0; bases outside the gene matches: 17. Everyone who donated was a healthy bone marrow donor. Though nominally healthy at sampling, donors likely had unrecorded immune exposures. Primers included in the PCR were 60 Vbeta and 13 Jbeta primers. Profiled with immunoSEQ multiplex PCR; TCRdb holds only in-frame clones, not every one. The data contain roughly 130,000 clones, around 80% of them singletons. Findings and caveats of the study: According to a later analysis, donors in an Asian-associated ancestry cluster reportedly had fewer N-insertions than the roughly 670-donor mean.

Specimen: PBMCs. V and J are TRBV9 and TRBJ2-6, with 8 bases that match TRBD2. This TCR was sampled from a woman between 45 and 60 years old in good health and CMV-seronegative. The CDR3 loop is CASSVGLSGSHLSLSGANVLTF. CDR3 nucleotides: TGTGCCAGCAGCGTAGGGTTAAGCGGGAGTCATCTCTCTCTCTCTGGGGCCAACGTCCTGACTTTC.